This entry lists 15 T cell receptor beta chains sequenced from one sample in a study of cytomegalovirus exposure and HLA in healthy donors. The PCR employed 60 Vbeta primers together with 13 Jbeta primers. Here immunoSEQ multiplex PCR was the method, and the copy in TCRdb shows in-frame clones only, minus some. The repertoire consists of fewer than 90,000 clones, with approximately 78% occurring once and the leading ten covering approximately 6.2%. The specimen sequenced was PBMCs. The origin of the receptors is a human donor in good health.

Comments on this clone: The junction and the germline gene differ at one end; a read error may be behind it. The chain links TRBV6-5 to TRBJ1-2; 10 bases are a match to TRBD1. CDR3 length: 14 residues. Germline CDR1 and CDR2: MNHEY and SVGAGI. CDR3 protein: CASSSGTGAYGYPF. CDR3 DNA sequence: TGTGCCAGCAGTTCCGGGACAGGGGCATATGGCTACCCCTTC.

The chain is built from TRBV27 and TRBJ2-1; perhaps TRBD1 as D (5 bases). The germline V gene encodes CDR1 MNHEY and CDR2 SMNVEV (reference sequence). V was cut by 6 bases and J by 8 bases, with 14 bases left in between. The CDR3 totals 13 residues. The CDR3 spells CASRGQELYEQFF. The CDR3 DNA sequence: TGTGCCAGCAGGGGGCAGGAACTTTATGAGCAGTTCTTC.

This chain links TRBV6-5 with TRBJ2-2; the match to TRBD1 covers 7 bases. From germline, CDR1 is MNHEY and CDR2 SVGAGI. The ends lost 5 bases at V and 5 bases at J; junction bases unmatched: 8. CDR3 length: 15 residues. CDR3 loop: CASSPGTALTGELFF. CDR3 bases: TGTGCCAGCAGTCCCGGGACAGCCCTGACCGGGGAGCTGTTTTTT.

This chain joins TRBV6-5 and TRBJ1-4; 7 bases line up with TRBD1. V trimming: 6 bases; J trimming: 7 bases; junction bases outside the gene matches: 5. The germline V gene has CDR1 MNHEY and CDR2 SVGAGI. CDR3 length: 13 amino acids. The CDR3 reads CASSRDSPEKLFF. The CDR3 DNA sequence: TGTGCCAGCAGCCGGGACAGCCCTGAAAAACTGTTTTTT.

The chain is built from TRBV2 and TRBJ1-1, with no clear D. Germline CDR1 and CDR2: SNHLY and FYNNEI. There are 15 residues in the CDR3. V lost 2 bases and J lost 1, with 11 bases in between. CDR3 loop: CASSETWARNTEAFF. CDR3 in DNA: TGTGCCAGCAGTGAAACGTGGGCGAGGAACACTGAAGCTTTCTTT.

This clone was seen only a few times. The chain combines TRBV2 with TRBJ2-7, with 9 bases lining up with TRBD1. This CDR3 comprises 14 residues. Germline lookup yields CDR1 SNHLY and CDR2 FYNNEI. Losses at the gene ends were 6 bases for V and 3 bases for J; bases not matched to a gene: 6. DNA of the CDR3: TGTGCCAGCAGGTTCAACAGGGGGCTCTACGAGCAGTACTTC. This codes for CASRFNRGLYEQYF.

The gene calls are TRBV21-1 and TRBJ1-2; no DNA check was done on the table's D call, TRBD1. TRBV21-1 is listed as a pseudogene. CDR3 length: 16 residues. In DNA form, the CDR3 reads TGTGCCAGCAGCAAAGGGGATGGACAGCGTAACTATGGCTACACCTTC. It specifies CASSKGDGQRNYGYTF.

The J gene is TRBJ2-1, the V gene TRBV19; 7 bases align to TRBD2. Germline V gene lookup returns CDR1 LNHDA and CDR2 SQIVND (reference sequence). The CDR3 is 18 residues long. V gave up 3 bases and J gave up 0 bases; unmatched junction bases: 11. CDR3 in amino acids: CASSIPNGGTLSYNEQFF. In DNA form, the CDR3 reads TGTGCCAGTAGTATCCCGAACGGGGGGACCCTCTCCTACAATGAGCAGTTCTTC.

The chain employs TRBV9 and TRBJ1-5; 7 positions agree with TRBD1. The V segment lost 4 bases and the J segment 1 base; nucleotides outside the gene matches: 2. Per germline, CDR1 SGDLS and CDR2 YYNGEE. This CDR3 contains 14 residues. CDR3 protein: CASSPGQSNQPQHF. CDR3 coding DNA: TGTGCCAGCAGCCCGGGACAGAGCAATCAGCCCCAGCATTTT.

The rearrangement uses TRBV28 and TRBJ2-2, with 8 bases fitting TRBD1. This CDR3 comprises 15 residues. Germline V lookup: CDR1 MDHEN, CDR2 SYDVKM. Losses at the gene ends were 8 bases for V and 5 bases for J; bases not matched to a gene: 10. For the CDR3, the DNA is TGTGCCAGCTCCCCAGGGGGCAGGGTGACCGGGGAGCTGTTTTTT. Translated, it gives CASSPGGRVTGELFF. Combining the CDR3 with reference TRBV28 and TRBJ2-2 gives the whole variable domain DVKVTQSSRYLVKRTGEKVFLECVQDMDHENMFWYRQDPGLGLRLIYFSYDVKMKEKGDIPEGYSVSREKKERFSLILESASTNQTSMYLCASSPGGRVTGELFFGEGSRLTVL.

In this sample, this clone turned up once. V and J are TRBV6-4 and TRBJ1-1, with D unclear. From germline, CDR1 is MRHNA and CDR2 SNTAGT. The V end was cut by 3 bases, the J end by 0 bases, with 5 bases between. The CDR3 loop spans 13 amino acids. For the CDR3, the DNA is TGTGCCAGCAGTGAGAGGGTGAACACTGAAGCTTTCTTT. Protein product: CASSERVNTEAFF.

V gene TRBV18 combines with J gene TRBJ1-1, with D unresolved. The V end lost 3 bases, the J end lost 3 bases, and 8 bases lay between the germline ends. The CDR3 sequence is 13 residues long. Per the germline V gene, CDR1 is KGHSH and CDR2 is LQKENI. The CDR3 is CASSPLQDTEAFF. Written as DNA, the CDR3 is TGTGCCAGCTCACCCTTGCAGGACACTGAAGCTTTCTTT.

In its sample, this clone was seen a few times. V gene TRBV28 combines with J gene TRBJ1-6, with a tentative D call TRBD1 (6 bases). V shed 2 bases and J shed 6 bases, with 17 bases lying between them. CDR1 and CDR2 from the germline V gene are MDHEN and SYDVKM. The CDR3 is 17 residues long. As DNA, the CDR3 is TGTGCCAGCAGTTTACCTGGCTCAGGGGTTACTAATTCACCCCTCCACTTT. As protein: CASSLPGSGVTNSPLHF. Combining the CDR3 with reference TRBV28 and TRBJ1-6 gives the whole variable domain DVKVTQSSRYLVKRTGEKVFLECVQDMDHENMFWYRQDPGLGLRLIYFSYDVKMKEKGDIPEGYSVSREKKERFSLILESASTNQTSMYLCASSLPGSGVTNSPLHFGNGTRLTVT.

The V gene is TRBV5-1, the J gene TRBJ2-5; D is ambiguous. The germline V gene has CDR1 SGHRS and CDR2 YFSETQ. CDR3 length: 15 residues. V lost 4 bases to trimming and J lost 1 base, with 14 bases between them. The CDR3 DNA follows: TGCGCCAGCAGCCATAACCCTGTCAGCCAAGAGACCCAGTACTTC. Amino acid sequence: CASSHNPVSQETQYF.

The CDR3 DNA follows: TGTGCCAGCAGTTTTGTCCGACAGGGGCTGTACGAGCAGTACTTC. Protein sequence: CASSFVRQGLYEQYF. This chain uses TRBV27 with TRBJ2-7; TRBD1 agrees at 8 bases. With 3 bases clipped from V and 4 bases from J, the junction kept 8 bases outside the gene matches. Germline V lookup: CDR1 MNHEY, CDR2 SMNVEV (reference sequence). This CDR3 is 15 amino acids long.